This T cell receptor (beta chain) was documented in a study of Ad26.COV2.S vaccination and SARS-CoV-2 variants. Libraries were prepared by immunoSEQ multiplex PCR; TCRdb keeps only in-frame clonotypes and omits some of them. The sample includes about 470,000 clones, roughly 87% of them seen just once. Described treatment: some 20 received Ad26.COV2.S at low or high dose, single or two shots; several received placebo; per-sample allocation not given. Collection of the samples took place on day 63 after the first injection of vaccine or placebo. This Boston cohort included adults aged 18-55 years. The receptor's source is a person between 18 and 65 years old who received the Ad26.COV2.S COVID-19 vaccine or a placebo. Specimen: peripheral blood, collected in a trial of Ad26.COV2.S vaccine versus placebo.

The CDR3 loop reads CAGQIRGEALTDTQYF. The DNA for the CDR3 is TGTGCCGGCCAGATTCGGGGAGAAGCCCTGACAGATACGCAGTATTTT. V is TRBV7-9 and J is TRBJ2-3; D perhaps matches TRBD2 (5 bases). Deletions cut 11 bases from V and 3 bases from J, with 24 bases between. CDR3 length: 16 amino acids. Germline V gives CDR1 SEHNR, CDR2 FQNEAQ (reference sequence).